This T cell receptor beta chain was identified in a study of OX40 agonist ivuxolimab in advanced cancers. Generated by immunoSEQ multiplex PCR, the TCRdb table keeps only in-frame clones and is missing some. This sample has 81,000 or so clones; roughly 91% occur once, and the top ten carry 0.47%. This CDR3 region has 14 residues. V was shortened by 2 bases and J by 5 bases, with 9 bases between the two germline ends. Germline V gene sequence: CDR1 KGHSH, CDR2 LQKENI. People who had autoimmune disease history or systemic immunosuppression were excluded. The chain links TRBV18 to TRBJ1-4; D gene uncertain. Here the sequenced sample was CD4+ or CD8+ T cells sorted from blood, taken in a trial of the OX40 agonist ivuxolimab. This clonotype was sampled from an adult with an advanced solid tumor such as melanoma, head and neck, liver or kidney cancer. In nucleotides, the CDR3 is TGTGCCAGCTCACCATCGGGTTTAAATGAAAAACTGTTTTTT. This encodes CASSPSGLNEKLFF.